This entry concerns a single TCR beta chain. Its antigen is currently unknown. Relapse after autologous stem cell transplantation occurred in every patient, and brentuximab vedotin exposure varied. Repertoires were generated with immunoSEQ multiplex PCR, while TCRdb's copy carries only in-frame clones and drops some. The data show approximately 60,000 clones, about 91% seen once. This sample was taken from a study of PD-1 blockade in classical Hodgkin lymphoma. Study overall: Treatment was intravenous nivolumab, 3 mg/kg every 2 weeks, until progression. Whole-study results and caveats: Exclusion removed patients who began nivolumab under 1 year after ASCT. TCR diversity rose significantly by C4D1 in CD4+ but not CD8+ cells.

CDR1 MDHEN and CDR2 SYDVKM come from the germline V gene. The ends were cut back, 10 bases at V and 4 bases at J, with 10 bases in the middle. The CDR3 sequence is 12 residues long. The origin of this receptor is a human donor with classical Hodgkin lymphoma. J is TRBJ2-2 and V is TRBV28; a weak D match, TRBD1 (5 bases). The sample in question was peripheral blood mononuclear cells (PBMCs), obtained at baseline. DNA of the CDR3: TGTGCCACCGACGACAGCACCGGGGAGCTGTTTTTT. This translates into CATDDSTGELFF.